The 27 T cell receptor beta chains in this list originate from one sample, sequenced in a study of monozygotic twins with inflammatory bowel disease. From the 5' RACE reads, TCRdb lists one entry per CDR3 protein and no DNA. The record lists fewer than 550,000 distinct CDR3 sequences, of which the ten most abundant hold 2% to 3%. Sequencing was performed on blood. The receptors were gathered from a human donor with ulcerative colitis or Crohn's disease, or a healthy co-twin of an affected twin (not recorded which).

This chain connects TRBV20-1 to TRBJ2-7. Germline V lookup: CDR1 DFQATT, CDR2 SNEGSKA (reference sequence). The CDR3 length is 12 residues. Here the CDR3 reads CSARDLGYEQYF.

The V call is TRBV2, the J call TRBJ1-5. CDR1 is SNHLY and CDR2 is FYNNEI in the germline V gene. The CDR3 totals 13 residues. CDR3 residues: CASSEEGNQPQHF. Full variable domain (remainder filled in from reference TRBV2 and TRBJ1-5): EPEVTQTPSHQVTQMGQEVILRCVPISNHLYFYWYRQILGQKVEFLVSFYNNEISEKSEIFDDQFSVERPDGSNFTLKIRSTKLEDSAMYFCASSEEGNQPQHFGDGTRLSIL.

CDR3 region: CASSLSSRVPEAFF. J is TRBJ1-1 and V is TRBV5-1. Germline CDR1 and CDR2: SGHRS and YFSETQ. The CDR3 covers 14 residues.

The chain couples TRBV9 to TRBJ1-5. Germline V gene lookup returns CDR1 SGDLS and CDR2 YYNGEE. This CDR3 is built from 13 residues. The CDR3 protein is CASSAHLNQPQHF.

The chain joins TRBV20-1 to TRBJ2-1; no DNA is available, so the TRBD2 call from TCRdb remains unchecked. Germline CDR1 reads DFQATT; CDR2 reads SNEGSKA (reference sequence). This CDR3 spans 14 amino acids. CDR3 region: CSAPILAGGPEQFF.

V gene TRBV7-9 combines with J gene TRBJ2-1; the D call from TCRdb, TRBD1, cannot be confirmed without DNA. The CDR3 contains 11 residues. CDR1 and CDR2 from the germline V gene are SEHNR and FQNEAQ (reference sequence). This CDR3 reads CASTWGNEQFF.

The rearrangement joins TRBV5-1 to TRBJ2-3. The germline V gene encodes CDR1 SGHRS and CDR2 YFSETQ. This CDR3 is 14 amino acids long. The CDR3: CASSQDKSTDTQYF.

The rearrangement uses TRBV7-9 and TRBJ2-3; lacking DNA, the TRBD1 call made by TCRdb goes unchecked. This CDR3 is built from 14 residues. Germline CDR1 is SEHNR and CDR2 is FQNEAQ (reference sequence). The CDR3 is CASSSPGGVDTQYF.

CDR3 residues: CASSSLDRGAGELFF. This rearrangement joins TRBV7-9 to TRBJ2-2; the TCRdb D gene call, TRBD1, has no DNA to confirm it. The CDR3 totals 15 residues. Germline CDR1 reads SEHNR; CDR2 reads FQNEAQ (reference sequence). The whole variable domain, filled in from reference TRBV7-9 and TRBJ2-2, reads DTGVSQNPRHKITKRGQNVTFRCDPISEHNRLYWYRQTLGQGPEFLTYFQNEAQLEKSRLLSDRFSAERPKGSFSTLEIQRTEQGDSAMYLCASSSLDRGAGELFFGEGSRLTVL.

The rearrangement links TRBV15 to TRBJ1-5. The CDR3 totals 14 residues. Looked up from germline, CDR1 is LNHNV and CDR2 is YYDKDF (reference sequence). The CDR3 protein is CATSRVNSNQPQHF.

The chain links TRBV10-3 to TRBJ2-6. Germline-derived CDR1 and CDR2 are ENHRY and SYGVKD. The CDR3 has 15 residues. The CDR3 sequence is CAISLSISGANVLTF.

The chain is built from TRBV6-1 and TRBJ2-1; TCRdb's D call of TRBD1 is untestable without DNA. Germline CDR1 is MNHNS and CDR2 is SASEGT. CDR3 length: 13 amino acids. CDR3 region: CASSPKQGYEQFF.

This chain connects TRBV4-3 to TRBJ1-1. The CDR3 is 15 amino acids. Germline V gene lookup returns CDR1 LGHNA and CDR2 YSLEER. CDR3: CASSYTTLMNTEAFF.

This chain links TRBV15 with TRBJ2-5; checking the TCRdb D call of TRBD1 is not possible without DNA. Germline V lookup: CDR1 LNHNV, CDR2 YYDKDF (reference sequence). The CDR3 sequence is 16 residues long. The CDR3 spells CATSRVEGGKGETQYF.

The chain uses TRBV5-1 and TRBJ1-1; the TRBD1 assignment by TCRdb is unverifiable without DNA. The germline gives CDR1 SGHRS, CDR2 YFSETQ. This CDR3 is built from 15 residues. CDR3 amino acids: CASSLGQVANTEAFF.

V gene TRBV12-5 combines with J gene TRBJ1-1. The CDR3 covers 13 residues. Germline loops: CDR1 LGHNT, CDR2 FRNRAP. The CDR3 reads CASGFAGYTEAFF. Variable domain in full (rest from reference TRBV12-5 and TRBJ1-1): DARVTQTPRHKVTEMGQEVTMRCQPILGHNTVFWYRQTMMQGLELLAYFRNRAPLDDSGMPKDRFSAEMPDATLATLKIQPSEPRDSAVYFCASGFAGYTEAFFGQGTRLTVV.

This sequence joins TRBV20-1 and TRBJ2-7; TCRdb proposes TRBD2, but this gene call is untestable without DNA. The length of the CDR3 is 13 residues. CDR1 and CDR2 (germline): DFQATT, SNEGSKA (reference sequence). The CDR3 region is CSAGASGSYEQYF.

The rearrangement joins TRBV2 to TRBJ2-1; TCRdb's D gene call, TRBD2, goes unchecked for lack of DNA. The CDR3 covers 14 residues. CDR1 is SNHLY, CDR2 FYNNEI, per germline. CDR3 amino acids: CASSNREGYNEQFF.

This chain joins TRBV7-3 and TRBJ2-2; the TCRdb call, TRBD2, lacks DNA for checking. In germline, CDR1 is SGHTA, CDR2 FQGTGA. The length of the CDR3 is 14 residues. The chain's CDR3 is CASSSGLATGELFF.

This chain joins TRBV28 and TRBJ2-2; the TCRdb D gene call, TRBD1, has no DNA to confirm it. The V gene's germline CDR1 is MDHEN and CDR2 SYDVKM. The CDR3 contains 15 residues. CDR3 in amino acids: CASSAGQGFPGELFF.

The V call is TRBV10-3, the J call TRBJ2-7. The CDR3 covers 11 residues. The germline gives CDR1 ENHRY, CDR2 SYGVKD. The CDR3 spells CAISEVGEQYF.

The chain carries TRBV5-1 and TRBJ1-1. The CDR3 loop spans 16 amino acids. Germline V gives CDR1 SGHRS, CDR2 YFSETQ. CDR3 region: CASSYDPGPEGPEAFF.

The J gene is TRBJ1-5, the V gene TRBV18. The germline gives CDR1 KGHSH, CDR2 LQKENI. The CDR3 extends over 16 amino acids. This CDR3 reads CASSPQSWGTGQPQHF.

The CDR3 spells CATGRGRADEQFF. This rearrangement joins TRBV4-3 to TRBJ2-1; the TCRdb call, TRBD2, lacks DNA for checking. The CDR3 loop spans 13 amino acids. CDR1 LGHNA and CDR2 YSLEER come from the germline V gene.

The CDR3 sequence is CASSPRTATSSGNTIYF. The V gene is TRBV3-1, the J gene TRBJ1-3; TCRdb outputs TRBD1, but without DNA this stays unchecked. CDR1 is LGHDT, CDR2 YNNKEL, per germline (reference sequence). The CDR3 has 17 residues.

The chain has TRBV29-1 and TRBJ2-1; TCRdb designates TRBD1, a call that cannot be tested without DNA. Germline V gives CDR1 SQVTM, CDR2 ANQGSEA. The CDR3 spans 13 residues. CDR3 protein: CSAGTGDWDEQFF.

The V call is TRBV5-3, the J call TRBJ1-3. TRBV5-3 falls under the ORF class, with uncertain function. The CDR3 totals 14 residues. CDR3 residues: CARSLVQGGNTIYF.